The 2 T cell receptor beta chains presented below share a single source sample, sequenced in a study of cytomegalovirus exposure and HLA in healthy donors (dated by TCRdb to 2016 to 2017). Preparation of the library involved the immunoSEQ multiplex PCR assay. The multiplex PCR relied on a mix of 60 forward primers for TCR Vbeta segments and 13 reverse primers for TCR Jbeta segments. Imported from immuneACCESS, the table was reduced by TCRdb to in-frame sequences with V and J called. These copies leave out some clones; in studies compared against another copy, an unresolved V gene accounts for under half, and the cause of the remainder is not known. The sample table records some 85,000 clones; around 81% of these occur just once. The ten largest clones add up to approximately 6% of the sample. The sequencing input was PBMCs. The source of these receptors is a young man in good health and CMV-seropositive.

The chain recombines TRBV7-9 with TRBJ1-2, with unresolved D. There are 13 residues in the CDR3. The germline V and J ends were trimmed by 1 base and 8 bases, with 11 bases remaining between them. The germline CDR1 and CDR2 sequences are SEHNR and FQNEAQ (reference sequence). CDR3 sequence reads: CASSLGTGAGYTF. CDR3 in DNA: TGTGCCAGCAGCTTAGGGACTGGTGCGGGCTACACCTTC.

The J gene is TRBJ2-3, the V gene TRBV28; 7 nucleotides line up with TRBD1. V gave up 5 bases and J gave up 3 bases; unmatched junction bases: 5. The CDR3 is made up of 14 amino acids. CDR1 MDHEN and CDR2 SYDVKM come from the germline V gene. The CDR3 reads CASSRQGRTDTQYF. Here the CDR3 DNA reads TGTGCCAGCAGTCGACAGGGTAGAACAGATACGCAGTATTTT.